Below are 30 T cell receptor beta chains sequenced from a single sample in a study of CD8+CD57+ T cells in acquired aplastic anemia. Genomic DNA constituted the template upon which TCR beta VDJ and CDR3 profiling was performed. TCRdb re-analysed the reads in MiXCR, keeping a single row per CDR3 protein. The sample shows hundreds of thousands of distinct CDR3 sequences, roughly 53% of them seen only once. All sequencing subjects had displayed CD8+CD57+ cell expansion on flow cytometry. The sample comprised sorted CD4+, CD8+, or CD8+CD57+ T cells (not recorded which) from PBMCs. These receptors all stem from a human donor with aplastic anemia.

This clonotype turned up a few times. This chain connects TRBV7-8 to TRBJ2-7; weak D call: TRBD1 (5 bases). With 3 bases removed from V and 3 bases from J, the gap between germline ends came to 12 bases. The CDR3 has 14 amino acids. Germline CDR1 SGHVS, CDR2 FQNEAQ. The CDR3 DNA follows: TGTGCCAGCAGCTTGGGGCAGCTTCTCTACGAGCAGTACTTC. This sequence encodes CASSLGQLLYEQYF.

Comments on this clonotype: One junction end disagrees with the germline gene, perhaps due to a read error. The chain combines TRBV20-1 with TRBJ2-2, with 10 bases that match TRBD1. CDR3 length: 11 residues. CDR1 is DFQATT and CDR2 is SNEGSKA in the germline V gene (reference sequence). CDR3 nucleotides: TGTGGGACAGGGGTGAACGGGGAGCTGTTTTTT. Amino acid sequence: CGTGVNGELFF.

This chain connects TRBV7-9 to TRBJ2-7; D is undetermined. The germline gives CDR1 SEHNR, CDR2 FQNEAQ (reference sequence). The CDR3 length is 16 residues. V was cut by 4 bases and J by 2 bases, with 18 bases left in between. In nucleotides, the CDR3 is TGTGCCAGCAGCTCGACCCTTGGGGATTACCCCTACGAGCAGTACTTC. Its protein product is CASSSTLGDYPYEQYF.

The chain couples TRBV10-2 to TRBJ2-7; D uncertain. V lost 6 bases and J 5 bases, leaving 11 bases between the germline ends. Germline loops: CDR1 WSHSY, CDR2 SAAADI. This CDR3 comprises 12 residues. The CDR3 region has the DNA TGCGCCAGCAGCGAAATCGAGGACGAGCAGTACTTC. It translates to CASSEIEDEQYF.

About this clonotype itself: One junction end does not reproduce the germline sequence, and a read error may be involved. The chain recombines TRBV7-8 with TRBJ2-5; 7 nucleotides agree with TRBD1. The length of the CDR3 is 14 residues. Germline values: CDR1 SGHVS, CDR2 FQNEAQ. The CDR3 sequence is CASSLGQDQKTQYF. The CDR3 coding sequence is TGTGCCAGCAGCCTAGGACAGGACCAAAAGACCCAGTACTTC.

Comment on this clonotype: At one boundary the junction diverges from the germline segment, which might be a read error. The CDR3 sequence is CATSDTPGPGTGELFF. CDR3 coding DNA: TGTGCCACCAGTGATACTCCGGGTCCCGGGACCGGGGAGCTGTTTTTT. The genes are TRBV10-3 and TRBJ2-2; D is ambiguous. In germline, CDR1 is ENHRY, CDR2 SYGVKD. This CDR3 has 16 amino acids.

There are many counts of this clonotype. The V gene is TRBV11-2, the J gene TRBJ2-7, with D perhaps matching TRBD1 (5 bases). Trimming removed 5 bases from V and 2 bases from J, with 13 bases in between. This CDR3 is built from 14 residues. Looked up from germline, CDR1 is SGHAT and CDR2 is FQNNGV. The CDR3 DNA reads TGTGCCAGCAGCACGACAGTGAAACCCTACGAGCAGTACTTC. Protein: CASSTTVKPYEQYF.

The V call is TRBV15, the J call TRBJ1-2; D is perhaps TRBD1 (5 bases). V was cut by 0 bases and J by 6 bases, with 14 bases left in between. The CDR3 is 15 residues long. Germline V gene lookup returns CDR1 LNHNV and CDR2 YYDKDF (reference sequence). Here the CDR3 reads CATSRDQGARDGYTF. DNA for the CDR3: TGTGCCACCAGCAGAGATCAAGGGGCAAGGGATGGCTACACCTTC. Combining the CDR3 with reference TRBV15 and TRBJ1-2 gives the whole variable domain DAMVIQNPRYQVTQFGKPVTLSCSQTLNHNVMYWYQQKSSQAPKLLFHYYDKDFNNEADTPDNFQSRRPNTSFCFLDIRSPGLGDTAMYLCATSRDQGARDGYTFGSGTRLTVV.

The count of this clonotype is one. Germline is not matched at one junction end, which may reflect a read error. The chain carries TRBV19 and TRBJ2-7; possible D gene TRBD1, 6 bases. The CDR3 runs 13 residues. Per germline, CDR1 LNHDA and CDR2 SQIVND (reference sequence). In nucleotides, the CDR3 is TGTGCCAGTACCTCACAGGGCTCCCACGAGCAGTACTTC. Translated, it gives CASTSQGSHEQYF.

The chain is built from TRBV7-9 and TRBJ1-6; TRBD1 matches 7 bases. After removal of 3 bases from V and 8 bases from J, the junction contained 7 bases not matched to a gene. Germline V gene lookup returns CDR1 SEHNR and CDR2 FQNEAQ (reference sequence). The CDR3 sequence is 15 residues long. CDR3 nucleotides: TGTGCCAGCAGCTTCAATAAGGGGGCTTATTCACCCCTCCACTTT. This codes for CASSFNKGAYSPLHF. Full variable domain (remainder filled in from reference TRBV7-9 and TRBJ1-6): DTGVSQNPRHKITKRGQNVTFRCDPISEHNRLYWYRQTLGQGPEFLTYFQNEAQLEKSRLLSDRFSAERPKGSFSTLEIQRTEQGDSAMYLCASSFNKGAYSPLHFGNGTRLTVT.

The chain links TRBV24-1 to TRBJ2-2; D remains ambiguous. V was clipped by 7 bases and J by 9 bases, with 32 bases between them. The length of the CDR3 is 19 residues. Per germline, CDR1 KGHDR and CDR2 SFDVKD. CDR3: CATRPDRPCLGRNVRELFF. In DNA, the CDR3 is TGTGCCACCAGGCCCGACCGACCCTGTCTCGGGCGGAATGTTCGGGAGCTGTTTTTT.

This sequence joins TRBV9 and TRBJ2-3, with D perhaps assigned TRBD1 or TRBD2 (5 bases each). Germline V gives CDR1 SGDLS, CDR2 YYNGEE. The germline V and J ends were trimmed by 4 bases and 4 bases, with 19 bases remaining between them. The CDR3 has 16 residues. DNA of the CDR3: TGTGCCAGCAGCCCCCTTGGGGGTTGGGGCGCAGATACGCAGTATTTT. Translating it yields CASSPLGGWGADTQYF.

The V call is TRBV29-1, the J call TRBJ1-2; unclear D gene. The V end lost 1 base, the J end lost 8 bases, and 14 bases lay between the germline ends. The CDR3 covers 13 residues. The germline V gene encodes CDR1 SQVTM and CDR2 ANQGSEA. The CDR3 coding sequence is TGCAGCGTTGAAGTACGAGAAGAAGGGGGCTACACCTTC. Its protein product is CSVEVREEGGYTF.

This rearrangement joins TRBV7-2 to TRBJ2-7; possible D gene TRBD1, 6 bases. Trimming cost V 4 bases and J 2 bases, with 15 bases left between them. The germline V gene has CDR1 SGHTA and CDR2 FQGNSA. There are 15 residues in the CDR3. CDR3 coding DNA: TGTGCCAGCAGCTCCGGACAGAGCCCTACCTACGAGCAGTACTTC. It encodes CASSSGQSPTYEQYF.

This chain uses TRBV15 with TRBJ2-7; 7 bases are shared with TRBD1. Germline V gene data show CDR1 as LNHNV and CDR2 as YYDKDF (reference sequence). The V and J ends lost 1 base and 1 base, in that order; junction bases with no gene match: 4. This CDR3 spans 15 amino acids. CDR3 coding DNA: TGTGCCACCAGCAGAGGGCCGGGACAGTCCTACGAGCAGTACTTC. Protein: CATSRGPGQSYEQYF.

The CDR3 nucleotides are TGTGCCAGCAGCGTAGCCGGGACTAGGGCCTACAATGAGCAGTTCTTC. As protein: CASSVAGTRAYNEQFF. This chain links TRBV9 with TRBJ2-1; 8 bases are shared with TRBD2. The CDR3 has 16 amino acids. CDR1 and CDR2 (germline): SGDLS, YYNGEE. Trimming removed 0 bases from V and 2 bases from J; junction bases left unmatched: 4. Together with reference TRBV9 and TRBJ2-1, the CDR3 gives the full variable domain: DSGVTQTPKHLITATGQRVTLRCSPRSGDLSVYWYQQSLDQGLQFLIQYYNGEERAKGNILERFSAQQFPDLHSELNLSSLELGDSALYFCASSVAGTRAYNEQFFGPGTRLTVL.

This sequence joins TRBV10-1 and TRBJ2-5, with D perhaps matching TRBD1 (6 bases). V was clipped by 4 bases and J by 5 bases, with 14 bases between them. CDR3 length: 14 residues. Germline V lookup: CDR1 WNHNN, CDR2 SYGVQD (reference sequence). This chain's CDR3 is CASSGIQGWETQYF. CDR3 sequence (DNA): TGCGCCAGCAGTGGGATACAGGGCTGGGAGACCCAGTACTTC.

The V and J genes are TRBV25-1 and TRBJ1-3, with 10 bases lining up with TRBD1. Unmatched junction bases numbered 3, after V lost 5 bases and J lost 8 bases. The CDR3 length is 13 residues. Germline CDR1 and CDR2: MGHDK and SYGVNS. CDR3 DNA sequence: TGTGCCAGCAGTCGGACAGGGGGTCACACCATATATTTT. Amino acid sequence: CASSRTGGHTIYF.

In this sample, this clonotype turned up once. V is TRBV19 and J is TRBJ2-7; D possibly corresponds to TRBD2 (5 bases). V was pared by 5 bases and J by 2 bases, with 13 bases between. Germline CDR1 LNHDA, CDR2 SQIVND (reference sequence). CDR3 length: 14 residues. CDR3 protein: CASSVQGGPYEQYF. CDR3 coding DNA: TGTGCCAGTAGTGTGCAAGGAGGACCCTACGAGCAGTACTTC.

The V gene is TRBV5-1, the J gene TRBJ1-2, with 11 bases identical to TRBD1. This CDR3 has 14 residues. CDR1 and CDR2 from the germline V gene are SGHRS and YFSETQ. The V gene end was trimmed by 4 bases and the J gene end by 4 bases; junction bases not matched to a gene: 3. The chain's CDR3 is CASSGTGGSYGYTF. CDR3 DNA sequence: TGCGCCAGCAGCGGGACAGGGGGTAGCTATGGCTACACCTTC.

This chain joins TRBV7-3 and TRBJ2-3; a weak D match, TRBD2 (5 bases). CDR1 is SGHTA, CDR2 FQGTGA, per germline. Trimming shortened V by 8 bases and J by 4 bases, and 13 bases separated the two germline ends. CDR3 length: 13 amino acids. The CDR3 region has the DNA TGTGCCAGCTCCATGGCGGGCCCAGATACGCAGTATTTT. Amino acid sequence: CASSMAGPDTQYF.

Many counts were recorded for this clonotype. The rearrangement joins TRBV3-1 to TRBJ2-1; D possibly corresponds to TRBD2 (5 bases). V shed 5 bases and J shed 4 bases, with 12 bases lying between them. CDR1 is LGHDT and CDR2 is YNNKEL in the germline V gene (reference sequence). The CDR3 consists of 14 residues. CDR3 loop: CASSARGLYNEQFF. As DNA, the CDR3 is TGTGCCAGCAGCGCCCGTGGACTGTACAATGAGCAGTTCTTC.

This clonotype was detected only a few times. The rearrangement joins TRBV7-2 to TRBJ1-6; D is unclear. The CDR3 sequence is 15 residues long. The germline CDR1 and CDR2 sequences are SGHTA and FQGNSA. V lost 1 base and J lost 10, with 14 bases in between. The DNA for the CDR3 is TGTGCCAGCAGCTTAGTGGGCGGTGTCGGGTCACCCCTCCACTTT. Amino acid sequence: CASSLVGGVGSPLHF.

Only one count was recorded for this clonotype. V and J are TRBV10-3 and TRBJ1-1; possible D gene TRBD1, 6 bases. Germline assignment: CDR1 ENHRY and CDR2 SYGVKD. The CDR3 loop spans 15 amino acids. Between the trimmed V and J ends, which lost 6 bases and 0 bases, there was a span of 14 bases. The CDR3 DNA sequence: TGTGCCATCAGAGGATTACAGGGAATGAACACTGAAGCTTTCTTT. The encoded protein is CAIRGLQGMNTEAFF.

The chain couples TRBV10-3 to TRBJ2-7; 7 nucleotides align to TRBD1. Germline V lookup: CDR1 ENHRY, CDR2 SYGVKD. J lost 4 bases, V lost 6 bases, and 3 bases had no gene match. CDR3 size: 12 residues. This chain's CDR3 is CAIRPQGYEQYF. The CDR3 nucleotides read TGTGCCATCAGACCACAGGGGTACGAGCAGTACTTC.

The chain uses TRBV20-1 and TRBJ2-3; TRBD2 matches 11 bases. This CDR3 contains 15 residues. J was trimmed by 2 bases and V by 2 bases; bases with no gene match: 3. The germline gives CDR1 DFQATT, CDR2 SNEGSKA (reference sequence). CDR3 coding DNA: TGCAGTGCTAGACGACTAGCGGGGTCCACAGATACGCAGTATTTT. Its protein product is CSARRLAGSTDTQYF.

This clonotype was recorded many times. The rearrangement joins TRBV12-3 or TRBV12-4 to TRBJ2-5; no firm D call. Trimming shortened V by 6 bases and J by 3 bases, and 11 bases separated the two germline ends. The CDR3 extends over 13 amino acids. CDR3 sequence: CASSLLVEETQYF. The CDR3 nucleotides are TGTGCCAGCAGCCTCCTAGTGGAAGAGACCCAGTACTTC.

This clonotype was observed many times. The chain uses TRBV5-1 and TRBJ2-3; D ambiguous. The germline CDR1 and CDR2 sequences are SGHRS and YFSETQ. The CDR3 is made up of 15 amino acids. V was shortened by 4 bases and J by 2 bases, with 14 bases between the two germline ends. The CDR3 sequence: CASSANTDTTDTQYF. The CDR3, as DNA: TGCGCCAGCAGCGCTAATACAGATACCACAGATACGCAGTATTTT.

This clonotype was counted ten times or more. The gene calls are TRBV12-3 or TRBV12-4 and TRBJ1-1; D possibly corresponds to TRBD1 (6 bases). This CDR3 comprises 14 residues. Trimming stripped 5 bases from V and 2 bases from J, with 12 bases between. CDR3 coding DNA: TGTGCCAGCAGTGCGACAGGTGGAAACACTGAAGCTTTCTTT. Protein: CASSATGGNTEAFF.

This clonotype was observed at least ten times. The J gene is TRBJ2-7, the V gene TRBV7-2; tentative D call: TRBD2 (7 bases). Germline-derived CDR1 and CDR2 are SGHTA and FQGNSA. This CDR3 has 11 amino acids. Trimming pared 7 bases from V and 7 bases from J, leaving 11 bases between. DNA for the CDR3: TGTGCCAGCAAGGGGGGGGAAGAGCAGTACTTC. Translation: CASKGGEEQYF.